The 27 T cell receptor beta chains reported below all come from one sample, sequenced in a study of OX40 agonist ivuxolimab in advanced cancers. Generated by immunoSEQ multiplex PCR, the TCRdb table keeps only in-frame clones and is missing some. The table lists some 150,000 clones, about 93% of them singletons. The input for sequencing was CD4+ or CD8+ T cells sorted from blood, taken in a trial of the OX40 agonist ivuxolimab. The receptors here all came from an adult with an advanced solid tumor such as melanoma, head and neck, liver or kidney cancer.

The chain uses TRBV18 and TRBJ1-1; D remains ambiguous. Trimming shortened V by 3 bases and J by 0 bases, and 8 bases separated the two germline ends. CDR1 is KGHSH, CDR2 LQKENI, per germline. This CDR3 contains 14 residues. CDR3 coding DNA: TGTGCCAGCTCACCCCGGACGGTGAACACTGAAGCTTTCTTT. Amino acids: CASSPRTVNTEAFF.

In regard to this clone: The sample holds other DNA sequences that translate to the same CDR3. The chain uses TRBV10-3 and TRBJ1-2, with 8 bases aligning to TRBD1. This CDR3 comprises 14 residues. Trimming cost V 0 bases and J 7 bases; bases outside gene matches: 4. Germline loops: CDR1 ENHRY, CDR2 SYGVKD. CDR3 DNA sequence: TGTGCCATCAGTGAGTCGCAGGGGGCTAGTGGCTACACCTTC. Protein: CAISESQGASGYTF.

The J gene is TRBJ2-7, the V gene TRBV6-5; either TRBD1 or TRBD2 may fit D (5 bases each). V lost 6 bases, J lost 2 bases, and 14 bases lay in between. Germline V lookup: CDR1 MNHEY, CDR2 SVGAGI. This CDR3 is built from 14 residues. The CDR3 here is CASSKGPSPYEQYF. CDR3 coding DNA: TGTGCCAGCAGCAAGGGACCTAGCCCCTACGAGCAGTACTTC.

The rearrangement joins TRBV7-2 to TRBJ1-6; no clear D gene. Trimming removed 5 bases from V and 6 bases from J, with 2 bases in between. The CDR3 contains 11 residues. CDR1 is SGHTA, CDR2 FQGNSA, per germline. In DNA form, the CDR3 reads TGTGCCAGCAGCCTTAATTCACCCCTCCACTTT. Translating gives CASSLNSPLHF.

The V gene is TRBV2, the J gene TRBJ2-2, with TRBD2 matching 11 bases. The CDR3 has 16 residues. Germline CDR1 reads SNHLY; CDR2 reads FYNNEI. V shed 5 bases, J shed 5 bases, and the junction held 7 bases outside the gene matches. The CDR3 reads CASSPLAGGGTGELFF. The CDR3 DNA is TGTGCCAGCAGTCCCCTAGCGGGGGGAGGAACCGGGGAGCTGTTTTTT.

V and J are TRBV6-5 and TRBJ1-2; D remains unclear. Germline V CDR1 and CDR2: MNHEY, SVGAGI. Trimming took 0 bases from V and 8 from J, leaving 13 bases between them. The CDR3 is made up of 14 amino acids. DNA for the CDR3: TGTGCCAGCAGTTACTCCTGGGGAGGAGAAGGCTACACCTTC. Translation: CASSYSWGGEGYTF.

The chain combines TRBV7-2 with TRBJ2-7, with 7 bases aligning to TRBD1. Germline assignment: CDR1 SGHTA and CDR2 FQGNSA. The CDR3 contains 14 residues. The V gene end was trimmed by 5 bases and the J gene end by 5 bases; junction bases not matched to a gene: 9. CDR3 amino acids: CASSPATGYHEQYF. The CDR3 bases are TGTGCCAGCAGCCCGGCGACAGGGTACCACGAGCAGTACTTC.

Here the CDR3 reads CASSLEAGGRQPQHF. Here the CDR3 DNA reads TGTGCCAGCAGCTTAGAAGCAGGGGGCCGTCAGCCCCAGCATTTT. This chain uses TRBV11-3 with TRBJ1-5, with TRBD1 matching over 8 bases. There are 15 residues in the CDR3. CDR1 is SGHNT and CDR2 is YENEEA in the germline V gene. J was trimmed by 6 bases and V by 0 bases; bases with no gene match: 4.

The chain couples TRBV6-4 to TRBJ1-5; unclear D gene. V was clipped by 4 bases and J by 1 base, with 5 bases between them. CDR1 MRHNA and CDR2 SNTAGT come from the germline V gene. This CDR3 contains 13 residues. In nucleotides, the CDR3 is TGTGCCAGCAGTGCAGAGAGCAATCAGCCCCAGCATTTT. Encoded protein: CASSAESNQPQHF.

The CDR3 spells CASHRGRSSYEQYF. As DNA, the CDR3 is TGTGCCAGCCACCGGGGGCGGAGCTCCTACGAGCAGTACTTC. The V gene is TRBV27, the J gene TRBJ2-7; D possibly uses TRBD1 or TRBD2 (6 bases each). In germline, CDR1 is MNHEY, CDR2 SMNVEV (reference sequence). There are 14 residues in the CDR3. V was clipped by 8 bases and J by 0 bases, with 14 bases between them.

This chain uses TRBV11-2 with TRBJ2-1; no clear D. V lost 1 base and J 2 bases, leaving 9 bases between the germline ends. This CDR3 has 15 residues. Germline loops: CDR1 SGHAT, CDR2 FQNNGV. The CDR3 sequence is CASSLGEGPYNEQFF. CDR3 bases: TGTGCCAGCAGCTTAGGGGAAGGGCCCTACAATGAGCAGTTCTTC.

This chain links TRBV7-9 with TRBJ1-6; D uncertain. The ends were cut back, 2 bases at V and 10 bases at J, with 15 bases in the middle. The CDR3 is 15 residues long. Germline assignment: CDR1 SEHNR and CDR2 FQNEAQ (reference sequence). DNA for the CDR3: TGTGCCAGCAGCTTATTTCCACAAGTGGGATCACCCCTCCACTTT. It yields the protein CASSLFPQVGSPLHF.

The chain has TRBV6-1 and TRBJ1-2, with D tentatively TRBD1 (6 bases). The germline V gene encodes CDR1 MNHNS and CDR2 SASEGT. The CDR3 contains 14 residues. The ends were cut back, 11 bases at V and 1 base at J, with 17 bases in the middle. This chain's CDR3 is CALTGQLLNYGYTF. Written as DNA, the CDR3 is TGTGCCCTAACCGGACAGCTCCTTAACTATGGCTACACCTTC.

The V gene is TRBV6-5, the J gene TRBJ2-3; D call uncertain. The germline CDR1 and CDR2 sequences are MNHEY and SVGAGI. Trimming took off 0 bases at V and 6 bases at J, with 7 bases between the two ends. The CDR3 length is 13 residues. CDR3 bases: TGTGCCAGCAGTTACTCGGTCGGGGATACGCAGTATTTT. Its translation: CASSYSVGDTQYF.

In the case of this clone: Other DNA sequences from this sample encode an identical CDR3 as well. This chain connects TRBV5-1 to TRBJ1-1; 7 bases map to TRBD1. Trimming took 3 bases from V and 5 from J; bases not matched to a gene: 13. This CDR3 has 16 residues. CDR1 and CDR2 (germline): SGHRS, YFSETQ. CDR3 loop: CASSSLTGSLWTEAFF. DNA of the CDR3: TGCGCCAGCAGCTCTTTGACAGGGTCCTTATGGACTGAAGCTTTCTTT. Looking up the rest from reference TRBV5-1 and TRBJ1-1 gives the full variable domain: KAGVTQTPRYLIKTRGQQVTLSCSPISGHRSVSWYQQTPGQGLQFLFEYFSETQRNKGNFPGRFSGRQFSNSRSEMNVSTLELGDSALYLCASSSLTGSLWTEAFFGQGTRLTVV.

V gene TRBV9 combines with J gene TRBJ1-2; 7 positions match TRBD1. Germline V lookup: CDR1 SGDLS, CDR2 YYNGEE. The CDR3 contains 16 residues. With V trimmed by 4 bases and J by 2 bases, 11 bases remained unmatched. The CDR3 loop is CASSTPEGRGNYGYTF. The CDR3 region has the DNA TGTGCCAGCAGCACCCCCGAGGGCAGGGGGAACTATGGCTACACCTTC.

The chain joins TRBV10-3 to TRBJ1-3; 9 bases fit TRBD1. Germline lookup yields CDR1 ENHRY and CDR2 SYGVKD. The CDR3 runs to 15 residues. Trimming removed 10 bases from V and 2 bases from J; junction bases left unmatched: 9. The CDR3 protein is CATSWRQGAGNTIYF. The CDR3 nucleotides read TGTGCCACTTCGTGGCGACAGGGGGCTGGAAACACCATATATTTT.

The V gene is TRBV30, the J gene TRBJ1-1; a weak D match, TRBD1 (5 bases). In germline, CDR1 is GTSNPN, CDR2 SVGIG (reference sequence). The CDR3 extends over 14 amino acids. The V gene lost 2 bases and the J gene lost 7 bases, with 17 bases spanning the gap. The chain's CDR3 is CAWSFPLLGVEAFF. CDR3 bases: TGTGCCTGGAGTTTTCCCCTTTTAGGGGTTGAAGCTTTCTTT.

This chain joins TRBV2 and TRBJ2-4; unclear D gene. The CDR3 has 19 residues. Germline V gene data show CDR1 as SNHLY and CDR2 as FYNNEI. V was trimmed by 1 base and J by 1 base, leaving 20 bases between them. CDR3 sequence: CASSEGRFVLNEAKNIQYF. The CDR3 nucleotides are TGTGCCAGCAGTGAAGGAAGGTTCGTCCTGAACGAGGCCAAAAACATTCAGTACTTC.

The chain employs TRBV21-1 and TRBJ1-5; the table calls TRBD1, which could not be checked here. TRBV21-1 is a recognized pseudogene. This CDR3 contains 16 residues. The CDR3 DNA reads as TGTGCCAGCAGCAACCCGACAGGGGGAAACAATCAGCCCCAGCATTTT. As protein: CASSNPTGGNNQPQHF.

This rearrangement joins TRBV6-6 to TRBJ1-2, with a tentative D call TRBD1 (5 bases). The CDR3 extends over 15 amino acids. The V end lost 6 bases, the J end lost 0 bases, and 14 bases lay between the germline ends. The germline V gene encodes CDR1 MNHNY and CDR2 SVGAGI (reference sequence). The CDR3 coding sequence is TGTGCCAGCAGGCCCCGGGGGAAAGCTAACTATGGCTACACCTTC. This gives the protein CASRPRGKANYGYTF.

CDR3 sequence reads: CASSQTRNTIYF. The DNA for the CDR3 is TGCGCCAGCAGCCAAACCCGAAACACCATATATTTT. The chain joins TRBV4-3 to TRBJ1-3; no clear D gene. The germline gives CDR1 LGHNA, CDR2 YSLEER. The CDR3 consists of 12 residues. V lost 2 bases, J lost 5 bases, and 4 bases lay in between.

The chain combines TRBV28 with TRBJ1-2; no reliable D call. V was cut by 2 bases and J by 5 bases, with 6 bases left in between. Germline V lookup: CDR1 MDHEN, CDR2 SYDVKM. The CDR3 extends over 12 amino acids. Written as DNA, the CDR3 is TGTGCCAGCAGTTTAGGGGTGTATGGCTACACCTTC. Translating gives CASSLGVYGYTF.

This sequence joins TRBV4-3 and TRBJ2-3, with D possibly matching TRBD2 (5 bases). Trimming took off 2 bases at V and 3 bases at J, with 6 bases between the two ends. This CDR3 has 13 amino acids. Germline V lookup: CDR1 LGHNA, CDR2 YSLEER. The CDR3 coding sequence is TGCGCCAGCAGCCAACCGGGGACAGATACGCAGTATTTT. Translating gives CASSQPGTDTQYF.

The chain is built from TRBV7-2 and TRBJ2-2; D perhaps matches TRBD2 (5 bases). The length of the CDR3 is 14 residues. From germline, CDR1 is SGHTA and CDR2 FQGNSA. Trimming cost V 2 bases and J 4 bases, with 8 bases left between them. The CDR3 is CASSLNAGTGELFF. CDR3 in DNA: TGTGCCAGCAGCTTAAACGCGGGCACCGGGGAGCTGTTTTTT.

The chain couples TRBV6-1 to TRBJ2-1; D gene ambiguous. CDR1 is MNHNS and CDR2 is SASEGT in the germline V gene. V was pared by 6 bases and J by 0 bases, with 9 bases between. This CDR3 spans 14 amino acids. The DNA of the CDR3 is TGTGCCAGCAGGGTAGACGGCTCCTACAATGAGCAGTTCTTC. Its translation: CASRVDGSYNEQFF.

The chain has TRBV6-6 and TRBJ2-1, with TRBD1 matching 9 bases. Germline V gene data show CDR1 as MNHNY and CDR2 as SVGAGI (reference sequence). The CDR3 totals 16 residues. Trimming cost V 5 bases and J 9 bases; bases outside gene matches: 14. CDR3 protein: CASSHTGTGSGGEQFF. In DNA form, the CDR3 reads TGTGCCAGCAGTCACACCGGGACAGGGTCCGGCGGTGAGCAGTTCTTC.